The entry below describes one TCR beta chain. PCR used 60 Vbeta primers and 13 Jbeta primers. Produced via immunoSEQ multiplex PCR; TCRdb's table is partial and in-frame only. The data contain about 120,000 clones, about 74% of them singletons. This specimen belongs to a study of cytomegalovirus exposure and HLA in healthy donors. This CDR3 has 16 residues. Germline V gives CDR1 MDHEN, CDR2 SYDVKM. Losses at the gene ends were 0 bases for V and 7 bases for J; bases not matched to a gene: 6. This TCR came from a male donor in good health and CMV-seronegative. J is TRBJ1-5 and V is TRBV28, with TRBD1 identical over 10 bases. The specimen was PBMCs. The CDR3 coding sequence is TGTGCCAGCAGTTTATGGGGGACAGGGGTAGGACAGCCCCAGCATTTT. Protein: CASSLWGTGVGQPQHF.